The rows below give T cell receptor beta chains drawn from one sample of a study of quantifying T cell responses using KT2 cells. TCRdb re-derived calls from the UMI-ligation and nested PCR reads in MiXCR, one entry per CDR3 protein. Counted here are about 53,000 distinct CDR3 sequences, roughly an eighth occurring once; the ten biggest clones make up roughly 9.9%. The specimen was PBMCs spiked with cells of the T cell clone KT2. These receptors were obtained from a human donor. Each CDR3 is given with its conserved first and last residue. A D gene is named only where the DNA matches it firmly. Clone sizes are given selectively: once, few, many, or a class where the clone is expanded.

11,NA,TRBJ2-1,TRBV5-1,many,CASSEGNEQFF,TGCGCCAGCAGCGAAGGGAATGAGCAGTTCTTC
13,NA,TRBJ1-1,TRBV7-9,few,CASSFGSNTEAFF,TGTGCCAGCAGCTTCGGGTCAAACACTGAAGCTTTCTTT
15,NA,TRBJ2-3,TRBV27,NA,CASSLRSASTDTQYF,TGTGCCAGCAGTTTAAGGTCAGCTAGCACAGATACGCAGTATTTT
10,NA,TRBJ2-7,TRBV29-1,NA,CSVKWGEKYF,TGCAGCGTGAAGTGGGGGGAGAAGTACTTC
12,NA,TRBJ2-2,TRBV20-1,many,CSARLGPGELFF,TGCAGTGCTAGATTAGGTCCCGGGGAGCTGTTTTTT
13,NA,TRBJ2-3,TRBV2,many,CASRGGLTDTQYF,TGTGCCAGCAGGGGGGGACTTACAGATACGCAGTATTTT
13,NA,TRBJ2-1,TRBV6-1,many,CASSLIQNNEQFF,TGTGCCAGCAGTTTAATACAGAACAATGAGCAGTTCTTC
16,NA,TRBJ1-4,TRBV7-9,many,CASSSSQGRHGEKLFF,TGTGCCAGCAGCTCAAGCCAAGGCCGACACGGGGAAAAACTGTTTTTT
17,NA,TRBJ1-6,TRBV21-1,few,CASSKGPYPLGASPLHF,TGTGCCAGCAGCAAAGGGCCCTACCCCCTAGGGGCTTCACCCCTCCACTTT
13,NA,TRBJ1-1,TRBV27,NA,CASSLGRSTEAFF,TGTGCCAGCAGTTTGGGGAGGAGCACTGAAGCTTTCTTT
15,NA,TRBJ2-1,TRBV27,few,CASSWAGPSYNEQFF,TGTGCCAGCAGTTGGGCGGGGCCCTCCTACAATGAGCAGTTCTTC
16,TRBD1,TRBJ2-3,TRBV20-1,NA,CSACLGQGANTDTQYF,TGCAGTGCTTGCCTTGGACAGGGGGCGAACACAGATACGCAGTATTTT
14,NA,TRBJ1-2,TRBV9,many,CASRDVTANYGYTF,TGTGCCAGCAGGGATGTAACAGCTAACTATGGCTACACCTTC
13,NA,TRBJ2-5,TRBV2,many,CANQLRQQETQYF,TGTGCCAATCAACTCCGCCAACAAGAGACCCAGTACTTC
12,NA,TRBJ1-5,TRBV19,many,CASATGNQPQHF,TGTGCCAGTGCGACAGGCAATCAGCCCCAGCATTTT
22,TRBD2,TRBJ2-1,TRBV20-1,few,CSARKVGLAGGSFSRSYNEQFF,TGCAGTGCTAGAAAGGTGGGACTAGCGGGAGGAAGTTTTTCCCGCTCCTACAATGAGCAGTTCTTC
12,NA,TRBJ2-1,TRBV25-1,NA,CASSLGHNEQFF,TGTGCCAGCAGTCTAGGTCACAATGAGCAGTTCTTC
14,TRBD1,TRBJ1-1,TRBV9,few,CASSALTGGAEAFF,TGTGCCAGCAGCGCGCTCACAGGGGGCGCGGAAGCTTTCTTT
15,TRBD1,TRBJ1-5,TRBV12-3/TRBV12-4,many,CASSDRQGASQPQHF,TGTGCCAGCAGTGACCGACAGGGGGCCAGTCAGCCCCAGCATTTT
16,NA,TRBJ1-1,TRBV11-2,many,CASSPGMRELDTEAFF,TGTGCCAGCAGCCCCGGCATGCGGGAGTTGGACACTGAAGCTTTCTTT
15,TRBD2,TRBJ2-1,TRBV7-2,once,CASSSSGGLYNEQFF,TGTGCCAGCAGCTCCTCGGGGGGGCTCTACAATGAGCAGTTCTTC
14,TRBD1,TRBJ1-1,TRBV4-3,NA,CASSQDRGRNEAFF,TGCGCCAGCAGCCAGGACAGGGGGCGAAATGAAGCTTTCTTT
14,NA,TRBJ2-7,TRBV29-1,NA,CSVDTGGPMDEQYF,TGCAGCGTTGATACTGGGGGACCGATGGACGAGCAGTACTTC
17,TRBD1,TRBJ2-6,TRBV5-4,few,CASSLTGGFSGANVLTF,TGTGCCAGCAGCTTGACAGGGGGCTTCTCTGGGGCCAACGTCCTGACTTTC
14,NA,TRBJ2-7,TRBV18,NA,CASSPVSLSYEQYF,TGTGCCAGCTCGCCGGTCAGTTTGTCCTACGAGCAGTACTTC
15,TRBD1,TRBJ2-3,TRBV3-1,many,CASSLGTTGTDTQYF,TGTGCCAGCAGCCTTGGCACGACAGGGACAGATACGCAGTATTTT
13,NA,TRBJ1-3,TRBV29-1,NA,CSVGFGSGNTIYF,TGCAGCGTTGGCTTTGGCTCTGGAAACACCATATATTTT
13,NA,TRBJ1-5,TRBV6-1,NA,CASRFGSNQPQHF,TGTGCCAGCAGATTTGGTAGCAATCAGCCCCAGCATTTT
15,NA,TRBJ1-6,TRBV20-1,NA,CSARAPGGVNSPLHF,TGCAGTGCTAGAGCACCCGGGGGGGTTAATTCACCCCTCCACTTT
12,NA,TRBJ2-5,TRBV5-5,few,CASSSDLETQYF,TGTGCCAGCAGCTCGGACTTGGAGACCCAGTACTTC
14,NA,TRBJ2-7,TRBV5-1,few,CASSFLAVPDEQYF,TGCGCCAGCAGCTTTCTGGCAGTCCCAGACGAGCAGTACTTC
15,TRBD2,TRBJ2-1,TRBV7-2,NA,CASSLGTSVYNEQFF,TGTGCCAGCAGCTTAGGGACTAGCGTTTACAATGAGCAGTTCTTC
13,NA,TRBJ1-3,TRBV6-5,NA,CASSFELGNTIYF,TGTGCCAGCAGTTTCGAGTTAGGAAACACCATATATTTT
14,NA,TRBJ1-2,TRBV14,few,CASSPGWVLGGYTF,TGTGCCAGCAGCCCTGGATGGGTGCTCGGAGGCTACACCTTC
11,NA,TRBJ1-1,TRBV6-6,many,CASIGGTEAFF,TGTGCCAGCATTGGTGGCACTGAAGCTTTCTTT
15,TRBD1,TRBJ1-5,TRBV6-1,NA,CASSGGQGADQPQHF,TGTGCCAGCAGTGGTGGACAGGGGGCGGATCAGCCCCAGCATTTT
15,NA,TRBJ1-1,TRBV20-1,many,CSARGPGHLNTEAFF,TGCAGTGCTAGGGGTCCGGGACACCTGAACACTGAAGCTTTCTTT
15,TRBD1,TRBJ2-7,TRBV6-1,many,CASSEEGTAFYEQYF,TGTGCCAGCAGTGAAGAAGGGACAGCTTTTTACGAGCAGTACTTC
18,TRBD2,TRBJ2-1,TRBV4-2,NA,CASSQDLSGLAGNNEQFF,TGTGCCAGCAGCCAAGATTTATCCGGGCTAGCGGGAAACAATGAGCAGTTCTTC
15,TRBD1,TRBJ1-1,TRBV6-5,many,CASSYGTGVNTEAFF,TGTGCCAGCAGTTACGGGACAGGGGTTAACACTGAAGCTTTCTTT
16,NA,TRBJ1-3,TRBV29-1,NA,CSAAGQEDPQGDTIYF,TGCAGCGCCGCGGGGCAGGAGGACCCCCAAGGTGACACCATATATTTT
14,NA,TRBJ1-5,TRBV6-1,few,CASSPDYSNQPQHF,TGTGCCAGCAGCCCGGACTATAGCAATCAGCCCCAGCATTTT
15,NA,TRBJ2-3,TRBV7-6,NA,CASSLSVTYTDTQYF,TGTGCCAGCAGCTTATCCGTGACCTACACAGATACGCAGTATTTT
14,NA,TRBJ2-3,TRBV2,few,CASRGGLGADTQYF,TGTGCCAGCAGGGGGGGCCTAGGGGCAGATACGCAGTATTTT
14,TRBD1,TRBJ2-4,TRBV16,many,CASSQGQRQGIQYF,TGTGCCAGCAGCCAGGGGCAGAGACAGGGCATTCAGTACTTC
15,TRBD2,TRBJ2-1,TRBV9,many,CASSVRGGRVNEQFF,TGTGCCAGCAGCGTCCGGGGGGGGAGGGTCAATGAGCAGTTCTTC
13,NA,TRBJ1-1,TRBV7-9,few,CASSLFPNTEAFF,TGTGCCAGCAGCTTGTTCCCGAACACTGAAGCTTTCTTT
15,TRBD2,TRBJ2-3,TRBV25-1,many,CASGTSGSRTDTQYF,TGTGCCAGCGGGACTAGCGGGAGCCGCACAGATACGCAGTATTTT
14,NA,TRBJ2-3,TRBV2,many,CASSDPLQGLLQYF,TGTGCCAGCAGTGATCCTTTACAGGGTCTGTTGCAGTATTTT
13,NA,TRBJ1-1,TRBV2,NA,CASILQGLTEAFF,TGTGCCAGCATTCTACAGGGCCTCACTGAAGCTTTCTTT
14,NA,TRBJ2-1,TRBV19,NA,CASSMSGPYNEQFF,TGTGCCAGTAGTATGTCAGGCCCCTACAATGAGCAGTTCTTC
14,NA,TRBJ1-2,TRBV6-6,NA,CASSYDSDSYGYTF,TGTGCCAGCAGTTACGACAGCGATAGCTATGGCTACACCTTC
14,NA,TRBJ2-3,TRBV20-1,many,CSAPSDSSTDTQYF,TGCAGTGCTCCTAGCGATTCTAGCACAGATACGCAGTATTTT
14,NA,TRBJ1-6,TRBV12-3/TRBV12-4,many,CASTRTGPSSPLHF,TGTGCCAGCACCCGGACCGGTCCCAGTTCACCCCTCCACTTT
12,NA,TRBJ1-1,TRBV6-5,few,CASSRTNTEAFF,TGTGCCAGCAGTCGGACGAACACTGAAGCTTTCTTT
14,NA,TRBJ2-1,TRBV20-1,few,CSARTIGATNEQFF,TGCAGTGCTAGAACCATCGGCGCCACCAATGAGCAGTTCTTC
14,NA,TRBJ2-3,TRBV25-1,many,CASSESPGADTQYF,TGTGCCAGCAGTGAGTCTCCGGGAGCAGATACGCAGTATTTT
15,NA,TRBJ2-6,TRBV28,few,CASTVGTSGANVLTF,TGTGCCAGCACAGTTGGGACCTCTGGGGCCAACGTCCTGACTTTC
13,NA,TRBJ1-1,TRBV29-1,few,CSVEGRSNTEAFF,TGCAGCGTTGAAGGACGGTCGAACACTGAAGCTTTCTTT